This T cell receptor beta chain stems from a study of neurological immune-mediated disorders. The cDNA was synthesized by means of template-switch 5'RACE, which was carried out with 10-nucleotide random UMIs. TCRdb re-called the 5' RACE reads with MiXCR, one entry per CDR3 protein. Altogether 60,000 to 85,000 distinct CDR3 sequences are present, around 5.2% being singletons, with the ten largest covering roughly 7%. V was pared by 4 bases and J by 5 bases, with 11 bases of the junction left unmatched. The CDR3 sequence is 18 residues long. Looked up from germline, CDR1 is MGHDK and CDR2 is SYGVNS. The rearrangement links TRBV25-1 to TRBJ2-3, with TRBD2 matching 14 bases. This TCR came from a man younger than 35 with multiple sclerosis. Source material: PBMCs. In nucleotides, the CDR3 is TGTGCCAGCAGTGCCGCCAGACTAGCGGGAGGGCGTGGAGATACGCAGTATTTT. This gives the protein CASSAARLAGGRGDTQYF. Supplemented by reference TRBV25-1 and TRBJ2-3, the full variable domain reads EADIYQTPRYLVIGTGKKITLECSQTMGHDKMYWYQQDPGMELHLIHYSYGVNSTEKGDLSSESTVSRIRTEHFPLTLESARPSHTSQYLCASSAARLAGGRGDTQYFGPGTRLTVL.